These 10 T cell receptor beta chains were all obtained from the same sample, sequenced in a study of CD8 T cells in Susac syndrome. cDNA came from roughly 0.53 to 1 ug RNA primed by random hexamers. One entry per CDR3 protein results from TCRdb running MiXCR on the immunoSEQ multiplex PCR reads. This table holds roughly 28,000 distinct CDR3 sequences, about 95% found once. Sample: CD8+ T cells from PBMCs. Every receptor here comes from a human donor in good health.

This sequence joins TRBV6-2 or TRBV6-3 and TRBJ1-5, with D perhaps TRBD1 (6 bases). Germline assignment: CDR1 MNHEY and CDR2 SVGEGT. This CDR3 is 18 amino acids long. The ends were cut back, 2 bases at V and 6 bases at J, with 23 bases in the middle. CDR3 loop: CASSYGGGLEGYFQPQHF. Here the CDR3 DNA reads TGTGCCAGCAGTTACGGTGGGGGCCTCGAGGGGTATTTTCAGCCCCAGCATTTT.

This rearrangement joins TRBV7-8 to TRBJ2-1, with 16 bases matching TRBD2. The CDR3 is made up of 18 amino acids. Losses at the gene ends were 5 bases for V and 0 bases for J; bases not matched to a gene: 4. CDR1 and CDR2 (germline): SGHVS, FQNEAQ. The CDR3 is CASSPGLAGGYSYNEQFF. Written as DNA, the CDR3 is TGTGCCAGCAGCCCGGGACTAGCGGGGGGGTACTCCTACAATGAGCAGTTCTTC.

The chain carries TRBV20-1 and TRBJ1-1; maybe TRBD1 (5 bases). V was trimmed by 6 bases and J by 7 bases, leaving 12 bases between them. Germline loops: CDR1 DFQATT, CDR2 SNEGSKA (reference sequence). The CDR3 runs 11 residues. CDR3 DNA sequence: TGCAGTGCCGGGGACGTCGATGAAGCTTTCTTT. This encodes CSAGDVDEAFF.

The genes are TRBV10-3 and TRBJ2-7, with D perhaps matching TRBD2 (6 bases). In germline, CDR1 is ENHRY, CDR2 SYGVKD. Trimming removed 0 bases at V and 6 bases at J, with 15 bases between. The CDR3 runs 15 residues. The CDR3 nucleotides are TGTGCCATCAGTGAGTCGACGGGGGAATGGGGCGAGCAGTACTTC. Translation: CAISESTGEWGEQYF.

The gene calls are TRBV29-1 and TRBJ2-5; perhaps TRBD1 as D (6 bases). This CDR3 is built from 15 residues. V dropped 6 bases and J dropped 5 bases, with 22 bases sitting between them. CDR1 is SQVTM and CDR2 is ANQGSEA in the germline V gene. The CDR3 DNA follows: TGCAGCGTCCCCGTATTGACAGGAATTAGGGAGACCCAGTACTTC. It specifies CSVPVLTGIRETQYF.

The chain carries TRBV14 and TRBJ2-1; TRBD2 matches at 9 bases. Germline V CDR1 and CDR2: SGHDN, FVKESK. V gave up 4 bases and J gave up 8 bases; unmatched junction bases: 15. The CDR3 consists of 17 residues. CDR3 DNA: TGTGCCAGCAGCCTGGGGACTAGCATCGGAGCCGGCGATGAGCAGTTCTTC. Its protein is CASSLGTSIGAGDEQFF.

The chain is built from TRBV5-4 and TRBJ1-2; D gene unclear. This CDR3 spans 15 amino acids. Deletions cut 0 bases from V and 6 bases from J, with 15 bases between. CDR1 and CDR2 from the germline V gene are SGHNT and YYREEE (reference sequence). The CDR3 sequence: CASSLAASQRDGYTF. The CDR3 DNA sequence: TGTGCCAGCAGCTTGGCGGCATCCCAGCGGGATGGCTACACCTTC.

The chain is built from TRBV6-2 or TRBV6-3 and TRBJ2-3; TRBD2 matches 12 bases. Germline trimming cut 2 bases from V and 2 bases from J; bases unmatched to any gene: 5. The CDR3 has 17 residues. The germline gives CDR1 MNHEY, CDR2 SVGEGT. The CDR3 sequence is CASSYHRLAGDTDTQYF. In nucleotides, the CDR3 is TGTGCCAGCAGTTACCACCGACTAGCGGGGGACACAGATACGCAGTATTTT.

The rearrangement links TRBV12-3 or TRBV12-4 to TRBJ2-7; 10 bases fit TRBD1. V lost 8 bases and J lost 4; bases outside the gene matches: 8. The length of the CDR3 is 14 residues. CDR3 coding DNA: TGTGCCAGCGCGGACAGGGGGGATGGTTACGAGCAGTACTTC. This codes for CASADRGDGYEQYF.

This chain joins TRBV18 and TRBJ1-5; 8 bases match TRBD1. The CDR3 sequence is 15 residues long. After removal of 3 bases from V and 4 bases from J, the junction contained 5 bases not matched to a gene. Germline V gene sequence: CDR1 KGHSH, CDR2 LQKENI. As DNA, the CDR3 is TGTGCCAGCTCACCCGGGACAGGCGGGAATCAGCCCCAGCATTTT. Encoded protein: CASSPGTGGNQPQHF.